The next 18 T cell receptor beta chains were all read from a single sample in a study of cytomegalovirus exposure and HLA in healthy donors. The PCR employed 60 Vbeta primers together with 13 Jbeta primers. TCRdb's copy holds only in-frame clones and misses some; the assay was immunoSEQ multiplex PCR. The repertoire holds fewer than 200,000 clones, with 70% to 90% as singletons. The sequencing input was PBMCs. These receptor sequences come from a man between 18 and 29 years old in good health and CMV-seropositive.

The rearrangement uses TRBV7-9 and TRBJ1-4; 7 positions agree with TRBD1. Germline lookup yields CDR1 SEHNR and CDR2 FQNEAQ (reference sequence). Trimming at V came to 5 bases and at J to 4 bases, leaving 7 bases not matched to a gene. This CDR3 contains 15 residues. The DNA for the CDR3 is TGTGCCAGCAGCCCTCGACAGGGACATAATGAAAAACTGTTTTTT. Translated, it gives CASSPRQGHNEKLFF.

The gene calls are TRBV4-3 and TRBJ2-1; 7 bases are shared with TRBD1. The V gene end was trimmed by 2 bases and the J gene end by 4 bases; junction bases not matched to a gene: 5. The length of the CDR3 is 15 residues. CDR1 LGHNA and CDR2 YSLEER come from the germline V gene. CDR3 region: CASSQTTGPYNEQFF. Here the CDR3 DNA reads TGCGCCAGCAGCCAAACGACAGGGCCATACAATGAGCAGTTCTTC.

The CDR3 DNA is TGTGCCAGCAGCCAAGATGCGGTAGTGAGTTCTGGCTATGGCTACACCTTC. It codes for CASSQDAVVSSGYGYTF. The chain recombines TRBV4-2 with TRBJ1-2; unclear D gene. CDR1 and CDR2 from the germline V gene are LGHNA and YNFKEQ. V was clipped by 0 bases and J by 4 bases, with 18 bases between them. This CDR3 has 17 amino acids.

J is TRBJ2-3 and V is TRBV4-1; D is ambiguous. The ends were cut back, 0 bases at V and 5 bases at J, with 6 bases in the middle. CDR3 length equals 13 residues. In germline, CDR1 is MGHRA, CDR2 YSYEKL. In DNA form, the CDR3 reads TGCGCCAGCAGCCAAGACCCGGGAGATACGCAGTATTTT. Translation gives CASSQDPGDTQYF.

The chain carries TRBV9 and TRBJ2-7; D remains ambiguous. Germline CDR1 SGDLS, CDR2 YYNGEE. The CDR3 totals 14 residues. V was trimmed by 0 bases and J by 5 bases, leaving 12 bases between them. The CDR3 region is CASSVDGVLDEQYF. DNA of the CDR3: TGTGCCAGCAGCGTAGATGGAGTACTTGACGAGCAGTACTTC.

The rearrangement uses TRBV2 and TRBJ2-5; maybe TRBD2 (5 bases). V lost 7 bases, J lost 2 bases, and 14 bases lay in between. Per germline, CDR1 SNHLY and CDR2 FYNNEI. There are 14 residues in the CDR3. CDR3 region: CASTQEERQETQYF. The CDR3 DNA is TGTGCCAGCACGCAGGAGGAAAGGCAAGAGACCCAGTACTTC.

This clone turned up a few times. The V call is TRBV19, the J call TRBJ1-1; the match to TRBD1 covers 11 bases. The germline CDR1 and CDR2 sequences are LNHDA and SQIVND (reference sequence). Trimming took 1 base from V and 11 from J; bases not matched to a gene: 0. The CDR3 contains 12 residues. The CDR3 DNA is TGTGCCAGTAGTATAGGGACAGGGGGCGCTTTCTTT. This sequence encodes CASSIGTGGAFF.

The rearrangement joins TRBV7-9 to TRBJ1-2, with D possibly being TRBD1 (6 bases). Germline assignment: CDR1 SEHNR and CDR2 FQNEAQ (reference sequence). With 1 base removed from V and 0 bases from J, the gap between germline ends came to 12 bases. The CDR3 covers 16 residues. As DNA, the CDR3 is TGTGCCAGCAGCTTAGATGGAGACAGGACTAACTATGGCTACACCTTC. Protein product: CASSLDGDRTNYGYTF.

This clone is a singleton in its sample. The chain employs TRBV7-2 and TRBJ2-7; 8 bases agree with TRBD2. Germline loops: CDR1 SGHTA, CDR2 FQGNSA. The ends lost 5 bases at V and 2 bases at J; junction bases unmatched: 11. The CDR3 runs to 16 residues. The CDR3, as DNA: TGTGCCAGCAGCCCTGGGGGAGCGGGGGCGGCCTACGAGCAGTACTTC. This translates into CASSPGGAGAAYEQYF.

This chain links TRBV14 with TRBJ2-5; maybe TRBD2 (6 bases). CDR1 and CDR2 from the germline V gene are SGHDN and FVKESK. V lost 6 bases to trimming and J lost 4 bases, with 21 bases between them. The CDR3 contains 16 residues. The CDR3 bases are TGTGCCAGCAGTCTTCTATCGAGCACGGGAGTAGAGACCCAGTACTTC. Translating it yields CASSLLSSTGVETQYF.

V is TRBV4-1 and J is TRBJ2-5, with 8 bases matching TRBD2. V lost 1 base to trimming and J lost 5 bases; unmatched junction nucleotides: 9. Germline CDR1 reads MGHRA; CDR2 reads YSYEKL. This CDR3 comprises 16 residues. The CDR3: CASSQGYGGARETQYF. For the CDR3, the DNA is TGCGCCAGCAGCCAAGGATACGGGGGGGCCAGGGAGACCCAGTACTTC.

The V and J genes are TRBV27 and TRBJ1-2; the D gene is possibly TRBD1 (5 bases). With 7 bases removed from V and 7 bases from J, the gap between germline ends came to 16 bases. The CDR3 is 13 residues long. In germline, CDR1 is MNHEY, CDR2 SMNVEV (reference sequence). The CDR3 sequence is CASNRGAGFGYTF. The CDR3 nucleotides are TGTGCCAGCAACCGCGGGGCGGGGTTTGGCTACACCTTC.

This clone was seen just once. This rearrangement joins TRBV9 to TRBJ2-2, with D hard to call. This CDR3 spans 14 amino acids. V was pared by 6 bases and J by 1 base, with 10 bases between. In germline, CDR1 is SGDLS, CDR2 YYNGEE. The CDR3 loop reads CASTGPGNTGELFF. The CDR3 nucleotides are TGTGCCAGCACCGGCCCGGGGAACACCGGGGAGCTGTTTTTT.

The rearrangement joins TRBV6-1 to TRBJ2-7, with a tentative D call TRBD1 (5 bases). V lost 8 bases and J lost 0, with 11 bases in between. This CDR3 is 13 amino acids long. Germline CDR1 is MNHNS and CDR2 is SASEGT. CDR3: CASEDKLSYEQYF. As DNA, the CDR3 is TGTGCCAGCGAGGACAAACTCTCCTACGAGCAGTACTTC.

This clone has just one count. This sequence joins TRBV4-3 and TRBJ1-5, with a possible D match to TRBD1 (6 bases). Trimming shortened V by 2 bases and J by 2 bases, and 10 bases separated the two germline ends. The CDR3 consists of 15 residues. Germline CDR1 and CDR2: LGHNA and YSLEER. The CDR3 DNA is TGCGCCAGCAGCCAAACGGCAGGGGGCAATCAGCCCCAGCATTTT. It translates to CASSQTAGGNQPQHF.

The chain employs TRBV4-3 and TRBJ1-2; no clear D gene. V lost 1 base, J lost 5 bases, and 11 bases lay in between. Germline V gene lookup returns CDR1 LGHNA and CDR2 YSLEER. This CDR3 contains 14 residues. The CDR3 here is CASSQGGGPYGYTF. The CDR3 DNA reads TGCGCCAGCAGCCAAGGGGGAGGCCCTTATGGCTACACCTTC.

This chain uses TRBV5-5 with TRBJ2-3; 7 nucleotides line up with TRBD1. CDR1 SGHKS and CDR2 YYEKEE come from the germline V gene (reference sequence). CDR3 size: 15 residues. The trim removed 5 bases at V and 0 bases at J, leaving 6 bases unmatched. The CDR3 nucleotides read TGTGCCAGCAGGCACGGGACAGCTAGCACAGATACGCAGTATTTT. It codes for CASRHGTASTDTQYF.

The CDR3 sequence is CASSSTTGAAGNTIYF. Written as DNA, the CDR3 is TGTGCCAGCAGCTCAACGACAGGGGCTGCTGGAAACACCATATATTTT. The chain combines TRBV9 with TRBJ1-3; 8 bases line up with TRBD1. Per germline, CDR1 SGDLS and CDR2 YYNGEE. This CDR3 has 16 amino acids. V was pared by 4 bases and J by 2 bases, with 8 bases of the junction left unmatched.